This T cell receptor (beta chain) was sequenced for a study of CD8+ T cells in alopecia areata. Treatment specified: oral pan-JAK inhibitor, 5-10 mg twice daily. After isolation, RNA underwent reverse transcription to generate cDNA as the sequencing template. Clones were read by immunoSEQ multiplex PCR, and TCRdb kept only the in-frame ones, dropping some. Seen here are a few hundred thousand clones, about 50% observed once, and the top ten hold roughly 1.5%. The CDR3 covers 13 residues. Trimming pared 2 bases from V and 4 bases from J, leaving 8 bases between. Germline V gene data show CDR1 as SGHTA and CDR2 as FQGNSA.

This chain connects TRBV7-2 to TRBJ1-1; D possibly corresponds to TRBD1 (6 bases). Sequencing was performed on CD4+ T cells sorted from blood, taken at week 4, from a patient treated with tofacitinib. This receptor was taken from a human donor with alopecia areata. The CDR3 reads CASSLQGSTEAFF. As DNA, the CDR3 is TGTGCCAGCAGCTTACAGGGGAGCACTGAAGCTTTCTTT.